This is a list of T cell receptor beta chains from one sample in a study of CD8+ T cells in alopecia areata. The data were produced by immunoSEQ multiplex PCR, yet TCRdb's version contains in-frame clones alone and is incomplete. The table shows 90,000 to 100,000 clones, with roughly two fifths occurring only once. Sequencing input: CD4+ T cells sorted from blood. The receptors shown here come from a human donor with alopecia areata. Both conserved end residues are part of each CDR3. The order of the fields is clone size, D gene, CDR3 length, V gene, J gene, CDR3 DNA, CDR3 protein. A D gene is named only where the DNA matches it firmly. Clone size is stated in some rows and not others, as once, few, many or a class when expanded.

clone size: NA
D gene: NA
CDR3 length: 17
V gene: TRBV21-1
J gene: TRBJ1-1
CDR3 DNA: TGTGCCAGCAGCAAAACCTGGGGACTGCCCATGAACACTGAAGCTTTCTTT
CDR3 protein: CASSKTWGLPMNTEAFF

clone size: NA
D gene: TRBD2
CDR3 length: 14
V gene: TRBV30
J gene: TRBJ2-7
CDR3 DNA: TGTGCCTGGAGTGAGATGGCGGGAGCTTTTGAGCAGTACTTC
CDR3 protein: CAWSEMAGAFEQYF

clone size: few
D gene: TRBD1
CDR3 length: 13
V gene: TRBV30
J gene: TRBJ1-6
CDR3 DNA: TGTGCCTGGAGGGGGACAGGGGATTCACCCCTCCACTTT
CDR3 protein: CAWRGTGDSPLHF

clone size: NA
D gene: NA
CDR3 length: 13
V gene: TRBV6-5
J gene: TRBJ2-6
CDR3 DNA: TGTGCCAGCACTCTGACAGGGGCCAACGTCCTGACTTTC
CDR3 protein: CASTLTGANVLTF

clone size: NA
D gene: NA
CDR3 length: 13
V gene: TRBV30
J gene: TRBJ1-2
CDR3 DNA: TGTGCCTGGAGACGCCGGTGGGGCGATGGCTACACCTTC
CDR3 protein: CAWRRRWGDGYTF

clone size: few
D gene: TRBD2
CDR3 length: 16
V gene: TRBV2
J gene: TRBJ2-3
CDR3 DNA: TGTGCCAGCAGACCTACTAGCGGGACAAGCACAGATACGCAGTATTTT
CDR3 protein: CASRPTSGTSTDTQYF

clone size: NA
D gene: NA
CDR3 length: 15
V gene: TRBV4-2
J gene: TRBJ2-3
CDR3 DNA: TGTGCCAGCAGCCAAGGAGGAGGGGACACAGATACGCAGTATTTT
CDR3 protein: CASSQGGGDTDTQYF

clone size: few
D gene: NA
CDR3 length: 15
V gene: TRBV27
J gene: TRBJ1-4
CDR3 DNA: TGTGCCAGCAGTTTAGGGAGACAGAAGAATGAAAAACTGTTTTTT
CDR3 protein: CASSLGRQKNEKLFF

clone size: NA
D gene: NA
CDR3 length: 14
V gene: TRBV5-1
J gene: TRBJ2-5
CDR3 DNA: TGCGCCAGCAGTGGCGGCGATAGTAGGGCGACCCAGTACTTC
CDR3 protein: CASSGGDSRATQYF

clone size: NA
D gene: NA
CDR3 length: 12
V gene: TRBV29-1
J gene: TRBJ1-2
CDR3 DNA: TGCAGCGTTGAAATCTCATCTTATGGCTACACCTTC
CDR3 protein: CSVEISSYGYTF

clone size: NA
D gene: NA
CDR3 length: 12
V gene: TRBV7-9
J gene: TRBJ2-3
CDR3 DNA: TGTGCCAGCAGCTTAATCGGAGATACGCAGTATTTT
CDR3 protein: CASSLIGDTQYF

clone size: few
D gene: NA
CDR3 length: 14
V gene: TRBV4-3
J gene: TRBJ2-2
CDR3 DNA: TGCGCCAGCAGCCAACAAACAGGGCTGGGGGAGCTGTTTTTT
CDR3 protein: CASSQQTGLGELFF

clone size: NA
D gene: NA
CDR3 length: 14
V gene: TRBV6-5
J gene: TRBJ2-7
CDR3 DNA: TGTGCCAGCAACACCCGGCGGGGGCCTTACGAGCAGTACTTC
CDR3 protein: CASNTRRGPYEQYF

clone size: NA
D gene: NA
CDR3 length: 15
V gene: TRBV7-2
J gene: TRBJ2-7
CDR3 DNA: TGTGCCAGCAGCTTAGCGCGACGGAGCTCCTACGAGCAGTACTTC
CDR3 protein: CASSLARRSSYEQYF

clone size: few
D gene: NA
CDR3 length: 15
V gene: TRBV18
J gene: TRBJ2-2
CDR3 DNA: TGTGCCAGCTCAACGAACAAGGCTGGCACCGGGGAGCTGTTTTTT
CDR3 protein: CASSTNKAGTGELFF

clone size: NA
D gene: NA
CDR3 length: 15
V gene: TRBV27
J gene: TRBJ1-2
CDR3 DNA: TGTGCCAGCAGTTTGTCCGGCAGCTTGGGCTATGGCTACACCTTC
CDR3 protein: CASSLSGSLGYGYTF

clone size: few
D gene: NA
CDR3 length: 13
V gene: TRBV28
J gene: TRBJ2-5
CDR3 DNA: TGTGCCAGCAGTTTAAGAACGGAGGAGACCCAGTACTTC
CDR3 protein: CASSLRTEETQYF

clone size: few
D gene: NA
CDR3 length: 13
V gene: TRBV9
J gene: TRBJ2-3
CDR3 DNA: TGTGCCAGCAGCGTAGCGTCCACAGATACGCAGTATTTT
CDR3 protein: CASSVASTDTQYF

clone size: few
D gene: NA
CDR3 length: 14
V gene: TRBV5-1
J gene: TRBJ2-1
CDR3 DNA: TGCGCCAGCAGCTTGGGGCGGAGTAGCAATGAGCAGTTCTTC
CDR3 protein: CASSLGRSSNEQFF

clone size: few
D gene: NA
CDR3 length: 15
V gene: TRBV18
J gene: TRBJ2-7
CDR3 DNA: TGTGCCAGCTCACCAGCCCCCCGGGTGGGCTACGAGCAGTACTTC
CDR3 protein: CASSPAPRVGYEQYF

clone size: NA
D gene: NA
CDR3 length: 12
V gene: TRBV30
J gene: TRBJ2-7
CDR3 DNA: TGTGCCTGGAGTCTCGGGGGATACGAGCAGTACTTC
CDR3 protein: CAWSLGGYEQYF

clone size: few
D gene: NA
CDR3 length: 14
V gene: TRBV28
J gene: TRBJ2-3
CDR3 DNA: TGTGCCACCTTCAGCGGAACTAGCACAGATACGCAGTATTTT
CDR3 protein: CATFSGTSTDTQYF

clone size: few
D gene: NA
CDR3 length: 14
V gene: TRBV14
J gene: TRBJ1-1
CDR3 DNA: TGTGCCAGCAGCCTCAGGAGCACAAGGACTGAAGCTTTCTTT
CDR3 protein: CASSLRSTRTEAFF

clone size: NA
D gene: TRBD2
CDR3 length: 15
V gene: TRBV5-1
J gene: TRBJ2-7
CDR3 DNA: TGCGCCAGCAGCTTGATTAGCGGGGGTTCCTACGAGCAGTACTTC
CDR3 protein: CASSLISGGSYEQYF

clone size: NA
D gene: NA
CDR3 length: 19
V gene: TRBV15
J gene: TRBJ1-2
CDR3 DNA: TGTGCCACCAGCAGAGGAGCGCAGGGGACGGCCGTCCGAAGATATGGCTACACCTTC
CDR3 protein: CATSRGAQGTAVRRYGYTF

clone size: NA
D gene: TRBD1
CDR3 length: 15
V gene: TRBV29-1
J gene: TRBJ1-1
CDR3 DNA: TGCAGCGTGTCGTGGACAGGGGGCATGAACACTGAAGCTTTCTTT
CDR3 protein: CSVSWTGGMNTEAFF

clone size: NA
D gene: NA
CDR3 length: 14
V gene: TRBV30
J gene: TRBJ1-6
CDR3 DNA: TGTGCCTGGGCGACAGACATAAATAATTCACCCCTCCACTTT
CDR3 protein: CAWATDINNSPLHF

clone size: once
D gene: TRBD1
CDR3 length: 14
V gene: TRBV5-4
J gene: TRBJ1-5
CDR3 DNA: TGTGCCAGCAGCTTGGACAGGGGCGTCCAGCCCCAGCATTTT
CDR3 protein: CASSLDRGVQPQHF

clone size: few
D gene: TRBD2
CDR3 length: 14
V gene: TRBV28
J gene: TRBJ2-7
CDR3 DNA: TGTGCCAGCAGTCCTTCGGCGGGAGCGTTCGAGCAGTACTTC
CDR3 protein: CASSPSAGAFEQYF

clone size: few
D gene: NA
CDR3 length: 13
V gene: TRBV5-1
J gene: TRBJ1-6
CDR3 DNA: TGCGCCAGCAGCTTGTCAGAGAATTCACCCCTCCACTTT
CDR3 protein: CASSLSENSPLHF

clone size: NA
D gene: NA
CDR3 length: 16
V gene: TRBV29-1
J gene: TRBJ2-1
CDR3 DNA: TGCAGCGTTGGCTCCCTGGAGCGGGCCTACTACAATGAGCAGTTCTTC
CDR3 protein: CSVGSLERAYYNEQFF

clone size: NA
D gene: NA
CDR3 length: 15
V gene: TRBV30
J gene: TRBJ2-2
CDR3 DNA: TGTGCCTGGGAAAACCACAGGGTACGAACCGGGGAGCTGTTTTTT
CDR3 protein: CAWENHRVRTGELFF

clone size: NA
D gene: TRBD1
CDR3 length: 16
V gene: TRBV11-2
J gene: TRBJ2-3
CDR3 DNA: TGTGCCAGCAGCCCTCAGGCGGACAGGACCACAGATACGCAGTATTTT
CDR3 protein: CASSPQADRTTDTQYF

clone size: few
D gene: NA
CDR3 length: 16
V gene: TRBV19
J gene: TRBJ2-7
CDR3 DNA: TGTGCCAGTAGTGGGAGCGTGGCGGAGCCCTCCTACGAGCAGTACTTC
CDR3 protein: CASSGSVAEPSYEQYF

clone size: once
D gene: TRBD2
CDR3 length: 14
V gene: TRBV29-1
J gene: TRBJ2-5
CDR3 DNA: TGCAGCGTAGGACTAGGACCGTACCAAGAGACCCAGTACTTC
CDR3 protein: CSVGLGPYQETQYF

clone size: NA
D gene: NA
CDR3 length: 12
V gene: TRBV2
J gene: TRBJ2-1
CDR3 DNA: TGTGCCAGCAGCGATCGGGCCAATGAGCAGTTCTTC
CDR3 protein: CASSDRANEQFF

clone size: NA
D gene: NA
CDR3 length: 13
V gene: TRBV28
J gene: TRBJ2-5
CDR3 DNA: TGTGCCAGCAGAACCAACCCGAGGGAGACCCAGTACTTC
CDR3 protein: CASRTNPRETQYF

clone size: NA
D gene: NA
CDR3 length: 13
V gene: TRBV29-1
J gene: TRBJ2-7
CDR3 DNA: TGCAGCGTTGAAGTATACCTAGCGAGGGAGCAGTACTTC
CDR3 protein: CSVEVYLAREQYF

clone size: NA
D gene: NA
CDR3 length: 13
V gene: TRBV2
J gene: TRBJ1-1
CDR3 DNA: TGTGCCAGCACAAAACAGGACTACACTGAAGCTTTCTTT
CDR3 protein: CASTKQDYTEAFF

clone size: NA
D gene: TRBD1
CDR3 length: 13
V gene: TRBV29-1
J gene: TRBJ2-7
CDR3 DNA: TGCAGCGCCCAGACAGGGTATCGCGACGAGCAGTACTTC
CDR3 protein: CSAQTGYRDEQYF

clone size: few
D gene: NA
CDR3 length: 12
V gene: TRBV18
J gene: TRBJ2-5
CDR3 DNA: TGTGCCAGCTCACCATCCGGCGAGACCCAGTACTTC
CDR3 protein: CASSPSGETQYF

clone size: once
D gene: NA
CDR3 length: 13
V gene: TRBV27
J gene: TRBJ1-6
CDR3 DNA: TGTGCCAGCAAGAGCTCCTATAATTCACCCCTCCACTTT
CDR3 protein: CASKSSYNSPLHF

clone size: NA
D gene: TRBD1
CDR3 length: 16
V gene: TRBV7-9
J gene: TRBJ2-7
CDR3 DNA: TGTGCCAGTACTACCGGGACAGGGGTTCCAGGGGCCAGGCAGTACTTC
CDR3 protein: CASTTGTGVPGARQYF

clone size: NA
D gene: NA
CDR3 length: 12
V gene: TRBV30
J gene: TRBJ1-2
CDR3 DNA: TGTGCCTGGAGTCCAGACTACTATGGCTACACCTTC
CDR3 protein: CAWSPDYYGYTF

clone size: few
D gene: NA
CDR3 length: 14
V gene: TRBV15
J gene: TRBJ1-4
CDR3 DNA: TGTGCCACCAGCAGAGATCAGGGAATGGAAAAACTGTTTTTT
CDR3 protein: CATSRDQGMEKLFF

clone size: few
D gene: TRBD2
CDR3 length: 13
V gene: TRBV25-1
J gene: TRBJ2-1
CDR3 DNA: TGTGCCAGCAACCGGGACTACCACAATGAGCAGTTCTTC
CDR3 protein: CASNRDYHNEQFF

clone size: NA
D gene: TRBD1
CDR3 length: 16
V gene: TRBV27
J gene: TRBJ2-5
CDR3 DNA: TGTGCCAGCAGTCTACGGACAGGGATGGGTCAGGAGACCCAGTACTTC
CDR3 protein: CASSLRTGMGQETQYF

clone size: NA
D gene: TRBD2
CDR3 length: 16
V gene: TRBV7-2
J gene: TRBJ2-5
CDR3 DNA: TGTGCCAGCAGCTTATTACCAGCGGGGATGAAAGAGACCCAGTACTTC
CDR3 protein: CASSLLPAGMKETQYF

clone size: NA
D gene: NA
CDR3 length: 16
V gene: TRBV7-2
J gene: TRBJ2-5
CDR3 DNA: TGTGCCAGCAGCTTAGCATTGGACAGCGTCCAAGAGACCCAGTACTTC
CDR3 protein: CASSLALDSVQETQYF

clone size: NA
D gene: NA
CDR3 length: 14
V gene: TRBV5-5
J gene: TRBJ2-7
CDR3 DNA: TGTGCCAGCAGCTTGGTTGCCACCCCCTACGAGCAGTACTTC
CDR3 protein: CASSLVATPYEQYF

clone size: NA
D gene: NA
CDR3 length: 17
V gene: TRBV30
J gene: TRBJ2-6
CDR3 DNA: TGTGCCTGGAGTGTACTCAGGGGAAGGTCTGGGGCCAACGTCCTGACTTTC
CDR3 protein: CAWSVLRGRSGANVLTF

clone size: NA
D gene: NA
CDR3 length: 9
V gene: TRBV20-1
J gene: TRBJ2-7
CDR3 DNA: TGCAGTTCCGGGGCCCAGGGCGACTTC
CDR3 protein: CSSGAQGDF

clone size: few
D gene: NA
CDR3 length: 13
V gene: TRBV30
J gene: TRBJ1-5
CDR3 DNA: TGTGCCTGGAGTGTACAGGACCATCAGCCCCAGCATTTT
CDR3 protein: CAWSVQDHQPQHF

clone size: NA
D gene: TRBD1
CDR3 length: 12
V gene: TRBV30
J gene: TRBJ2-7
CDR3 DNA: TGTGCCTCGGGACAGGGGGCCTACGAGCAGTACTTC
CDR3 protein: CASGQGAYEQYF

clone size: NA
D gene: TRBD1
CDR3 length: 14
V gene: TRBV30
J gene: TRBJ1-2
CDR3 DNA: TGTGCCTGGAGTGTGACGGACAGGGCATATGGCTACACCTTC
CDR3 protein: CAWSVTDRAYGYTF